Shown below are 13 T cell receptor beta chains from a single sample sequenced in a study of OX40 agonist ivuxolimab in advanced cancers. TCRdb's copy holds only in-frame clones and misses some; the assay was immunoSEQ multiplex PCR. The top ten hold 6.2% of the sample, which has about 77,000 clones, around 87% seen once. Sequenced material: CD4+ or CD8+ T cells sorted from blood, taken in a trial of the OX40 agonist ivuxolimab. All receptors come from an adult with an advanced solid tumor such as melanoma, head and neck, liver or kidney cancer.

This clone was seen only once. Other DNA sequences in this specimen translate into the identical CDR3. The CDR3 reads CASSETPRGTEAFF. DNA for the CDR3: TGTGCCAGCAGTGAAACCCCAAGGGGCACTGAAGCTTTCTTT. The chain is built from TRBV2 and TRBJ1-1, with D possibly being TRBD1 (5 bases). Trimming removed 2 bases from V and 4 bases from J, with 11 bases in between. The CDR3 contains 14 residues. Germline V CDR1 and CDR2: SNHLY, FYNNEI.

The rearrangement links TRBV11-3 to TRBJ2-7, with TRBD2 identical over 13 bases. The CDR3 extends over 20 amino acids. The germline V gene has CDR1 SGHNT and CDR2 YENEEA. The J segment lost 3 bases and the V segment lost 0 bases, leaving 14 bases of the junction unmatched. The CDR3 nucleotides read TGTGCCAGCAGCTTAGATCCCGGGACTAGCGGGAAACCTCCTGACTACGAGCAGTACTTC. Translated, it gives CASSLDPGTSGKPPDYEQYF. Using reference TRBV11-3 and TRBJ2-7 for the parts outside the CDR3, the full variable domain is EAGVVQSPRYKIIEKKQPVAFWCNPISGHNTLYWYLQNLGQGPELLIRYENEEAVDDSQLPKDRFSAERLKGVDSTLKIQPAELGDSAVYLCASSLDPGTSGKPPDYEQYFGPGTRLTVT.

This chain links TRBV5-1 with TRBJ2-7; D call uncertain. CDR3 length: 12 residues. The V gene lost 2 bases and the J gene lost 4 bases, with 7 bases spanning the gap. CDR1 and CDR2 (germline): SGHRS, YFSETQ. The CDR3 region is CASSFNRYEQYF. DNA of the CDR3: TGCGCCAGCAGCTTTAACCGGTACGAGCAGTACTTC.

The rearrangement joins TRBV2 to TRBJ2-1; D remains ambiguous. Trimming shortened V by 1 base and J by 12 bases, and 13 bases separated the two germline ends. This CDR3 comprises 13 residues. Per germline, CDR1 SNHLY and CDR2 FYNNEI. The CDR3 protein is CASSEVSLPGQFF. The CDR3 nucleotides read TGTGCCAGCAGTGAAGTAAGTCTCCCCGGGCAGTTCTTC.

V is TRBV5-4 and J is TRBJ2-3, with unresolved D. Per the germline V gene, CDR1 is SGHNT and CDR2 is YYREEE (reference sequence). V lost 1 base, J lost 8 bases, and 11 bases lay in between. CDR3 length: 13 amino acids. CDR3 amino acids: CASSLWGLLTQYF. Here the CDR3 DNA reads TGTGCCAGCAGCTTGTGGGGTCTACTTACGCAGTATTTT.

The chain employs TRBV14 and TRBJ1-1; D not resolved. Trimming removed 3 bases from V and 0 bases from J, with 8 bases in between. CDR1 is SGHDN, CDR2 FVKESK, per germline. This CDR3 comprises 14 residues. The CDR3 reads CASSHYRLNTEAFF. The DNA of the CDR3 is TGTGCCAGCAGCCACTACCGACTGAACACTGAAGCTTTCTTT. The whole variable domain, filled in from reference TRBV14 and TRBJ1-1, reads EAGVTQFPSHSVIEKGQTVTLRCDPISGHDNLYWYRRVMGKEIKFLLHFVKESKQDESGMPNNRFLAERTGGTYSTLKVQPAELEDSGVYFCASSHYRLNTEAFFGQGTRLTVV.

The chain recombines TRBV6-1 with TRBJ2-5, with a possible D match to TRBD1 (7 bases). V was trimmed by 4 bases and J by 4 bases, leaving 10 bases between them. CDR3 length: 13 residues. Per the germline V gene, CDR1 is MNHNS and CDR2 is SASEGT. As DNA, the CDR3 is TGTGCCAGCAGTGTGGAGGGGGCAGAGACCCAGTACTTC. Translating gives CASSVEGAETQYF.

V usage is TRBV6-5 and J usage is TRBJ2-1, with unresolved D. V lost 6 bases and J 4 bases, leaving 4 bases between the germline ends. CDR3 length: 11 amino acids. Germline-derived CDR1 and CDR2 are MNHEY and SVGAGI. CDR3 protein: CASRTYNEQFF. The CDR3 DNA reads TGTGCCAGCAGGACTTACAATGAGCAGTTCTTC.

This chain connects TRBV5-5 to TRBJ2-7, with 11 bases identical to TRBD2. CDR1 and CDR2 (germline): SGHKS, YYEKEE (reference sequence). The CDR3 contains 17 residues. J lost 0 bases, V lost 1 base, and 6 bases had no gene match. The CDR3 DNA follows: TGTGCCAGCAGCTTGACTAGCGGGGGCCCGAGCTCCTACGAGCAGTACTTC. It specifies CASSLTSGGPSSYEQYF.

This clone was seen more than once but under ten times. The chain has TRBV6-5 and TRBJ2-7; D unclear. CDR1 MNHEY and CDR2 SVGAGI come from the germline V gene. CDR3 length equals 14 residues. The V end lost 6 bases, the J end lost 6 bases, and 18 bases lay between the germline ends. CDR3 loop: CASSLDSGPREQYF. The CDR3 bases are TGTGCCAGCAGCCTAGACTCCGGGCCACGCGAGCAGTACTTC.

The chain links TRBV9 to TRBJ2-7, with 11 nucleotides matching TRBD2. The germline gives CDR1 SGDLS, CDR2 YYNGEE. V trimming: 4 bases; J trimming: 1 base; junction bases outside the gene matches: 7. This CDR3 contains 16 residues. The CDR3 DNA sequence: TGTGCCAGCAGCCCCTCTGGGACTAGCGGTTCCTACGAGCAGTACTTC. It specifies CASSPSGTSGSYEQYF.

This chain links TRBV29-1 with TRBJ1-1, with TRBD1 matching over 8 bases. V dropped 3 bases and J dropped 4; count of bases not matched to a gene: 7. Germline V gene lookup returns CDR1 SQVTM and CDR2 ANQGSEA. This CDR3 is 14 amino acids long. Here the CDR3 reads CSVDKTGVLTEAFF. The CDR3 region has the DNA TGCAGCGTTGACAAGACAGGGGTCCTCACTGAAGCTTTCTTT.

This clone was seen once. The chain has TRBV19 and TRBJ2-1, with 13 bases aligning to TRBD2. The V gene end was trimmed by 5 bases and the J gene end by 8 bases; junction bases not matched to a gene: 6. The CDR3 is 15 amino acids. Germline CDR1 LNHDA, CDR2 SQIVND (reference sequence). CDR3 in amino acids: CASSRTSGSRDEQFF. DNA for the CDR3: TGTGCCAGTAGTCGGACTAGCGGGAGTAGAGATGAGCAGTTCTTC. Supplemented by reference TRBV19 and TRBJ2-1, the full variable domain reads DGGITQSPKYLFRKEGQNVTLSCEQNLNHDAMYWYRQDPGQGLRLIYYSQIVNDFQKGDIAEGYSVSREKKESFPLTVTSAQKNPTAFYLCASSRTSGSRDEQFFGPGTRLTVL.